This is a list of T cell receptor beta chains from one sample in a study of T cell responses to AZD1222 COVID-19 vaccine. Assay: immunoSEQ multiplex PCR; the TCRdb copy retains only in-frame clones and omits some. The sample lists about 170,000 clones; more than 90% were seen once. Sample: peripheral blood, taken on day 0 of AZD1222 vaccination. These receptors all come from an adult in good health. Each CDR3 is given with its conserved first and last residue. D genes are given only for firm matches. Clone size is not always given. Where it is, it says once, few, many or a class for expanded clones.

CDR3 | DNA | J | D | V | size
CASSLGQDYYGYTF | TGCGCCAGCAGCTTGGGTCAGGACTACTATGGCTACACCTTC | TRBJ1-2 | - | TRBV5-1 | -
CASSLGLAVSTDTQYF | TGTGCCAGCAGCTTGGGACTAGCGGTTAGCACAGATACGCAGTATTTT | TRBJ2-3 | TRBD2 | TRBV27 | -
CASSQPHGAGPTDTGELFF | TGTGCCAGCAGCCAACCCCACGGGGCGGGCCCTACCGACACCGGGGAGCTGTTTTTT | TRBJ2-2 | - | TRBV4-2 | -
CASSDDRQANTF | TGTGCCAGCAGCGACGACAGGCAGGCTAACACCTTC | TRBJ1-2 | - | TRBV5-5 | -
CASSQDPAIYEQYF | TGCGCCAGCAGCCAAGATCCGGCGATCTACGAGCAGTACTTC | TRBJ2-7 | - | TRBV4-1 | -
CAWSPQGLVNTEAFF | TGTGCCTGGAGCCCCCAAGGGTTAGTGAACACTGAAGCTTTCTTT | TRBJ1-1 | - | TRBV30 | -
CASSQEPGLADYEQYF | TGCGCCAGCAGCCAAGAACCGGGACTAGCGGACTACGAGCAGTACTTC | TRBJ2-7 | TRBD2 | TRBV4-1 | -
CASSPLGLPEQYF | TGTGCCAGCTCACCATTGGGACTTCCCGAGCAGTACTTC | TRBJ2-7 | - | TRBV18 | -
CASSGRDRGRDTEAFF | TGTGCCAGCAGCGGCCGGGACAGGGGGCGAGACACTGAAGCTTTCTTT | TRBJ1-1 | TRBD1 | TRBV5-4 | -
CASSFQRNTEAFF | TGTGCCAGCAGTTTTCAGAGAAACACTGAAGCTTTCTTT | TRBJ1-1 | - | TRBV12-3/TRBV12-4 | -
CASSYWTSGISYEQFF | TGTGCCAGCAGTTACTGGACTAGCGGGATTAGTTATGAGCAGTTCTTC | TRBJ2-1 | TRBD2 | TRBV6-5 | -
CASSPATGSSYEQYF | TGTGCCAGCTCACCCGCTACAGGGAGCTCCTACGAGCAGTACTTC | TRBJ2-7 | - | TRBV18 | -
CASSTGTKYYEQYF | TGTGCCAGCAGCACCGGGACAAAGTACTACGAGCAGTACTTC | TRBJ2-7 | - | TRBV5-4 | -
CASSPVMGEGTEAFF | TGTGCCAGCAGCCCAGTCATGGGGGAGGGCACTGAAGCTTTCTTT | TRBJ1-1 | - | TRBV9 | -
CASSLAGIRETQYF | TGTGCCAGCAGCTTGGCCGGGATCAGGGAGACCCAGTACTTC | TRBJ2-5 | - | TRBV5-6 | -
CASSSLDRPNQPQHF | TGTGCCAGCAGTTCCCTAGACAGGCCAAATCAGCCCCAGCATTTT | TRBJ1-5 | - | TRBV27 | -
CASSPQTSGSTNEQFF | TGTGCCAGCAGCCCGCAAACTAGCGGGAGCACCAATGAGCAGTTCTTC | TRBJ2-1 | TRBD2 | TRBV3-1/TRBV3-2 | -
CASSPPRWDGNTIYF | TGTGCCAGCTCACCACCCAGGTGGGATGGAAACACCATATATTTT | TRBJ1-3 | - | TRBV18 | -
CASRSQPRAGVSGELFF | TGTGCCAGCAGATCCCAACCCCGAGCGGGAGTATCCGGGGAGCTGTTTTTT | TRBJ2-2 | TRBD2 | TRBV5-5 | -
CASSPQGRKEKLFF | TGCGCCAGCAGCCCCCAGGGTCGCAAGGAAAAACTGTTTTTT | TRBJ1-4 | - | TRBV5-1 | -
CARSPITSGSPCLNEQFF | TGTGCCAGAAGCCCGATCACTAGCGGGAGCCCATGCCTTAATGAGCAGTTCTTC | TRBJ2-1 | TRBD2 | TRBV5-3 | -
CASSAGSGANVLTF | TGTGCCAGCAGTGCCGGCTCTGGGGCCAACGTCCTGACTTTC | TRBJ2-6 | - | TRBV2 | -
CASSGQEGTEAFF | TGTGCCAGCAGTGGGCAGGAGGGCACTGAAGCTTTCTTT | TRBJ1-1 | - | TRBV2 | -
CASSPDLNTEAFF | TGTGCCAGCTCACCGGACCTTAACACTGAAGCTTTCTTT | TRBJ1-1 | - | TRBV18 | -
CSVEDRSGTLHTEAFF | TGCAGCGTTGAAGACCGTTCCGGGACACTTCACACTGAAGCTTTCTTT | TRBJ1-1 | - | TRBV29-1 | -
CASSSRGILSGNTIYF | TGTGCCAGCAGTTCTAGGGGGATTCTCTCTGGAAACACCATATATTTT | TRBJ1-3 | - | TRBV2 | -
CASSLLGSPGDTGELFF | TGTGCCAGCAGCTTACTTGGCTCCCCGGGGGACACCGGGGAGCTGTTTTTT | TRBJ2-2 | - | TRBV7-8 | -
CASSPEADGQKTQYF | TGTGCCAGCAGCCCCGAGGCAGATGGGCAAAAGACCCAGTACTTC | TRBJ2-5 | - | TRBV7-9 | -
CASSQDWPDYGYTF | TGTGCCAGCAGCCAAGACTGGCCAGACTATGGCTACACCTTC | TRBJ1-2 | - | TRBV4-2 | once
CAWSVKGGLGYTF | TGTGCCTGGAGTGTAAAGGGAGGGCTTGGCTACACCTTC | TRBJ1-2 | - | TRBV30 | -
CASRLGQRSSYEQYF | TGTGCCAGCAGATTGGGACAGCGCAGCTCCTACGAGCAGTACTTC | TRBJ2-7 | TRBD1 | TRBV6-5 | -
CASRAGLAGTDTQYF | TGTGCCAGCAGGGCTGGACTAGCGGGAACAGATACGCAGTATTTT | TRBJ2-3 | TRBD2 | TRBV5-4 | once
CSVGDRGYEQYF | TGCAGCGTTGGGGACAGAGGATACGAGCAGTACTTC | TRBJ2-7 | TRBD1 | TRBV29-1 | -
CASRAGTGRNQPQHF | TGTGCCAGCAGGGCCGGGACAGGGAGAAATCAGCCCCAGCATTTT | TRBJ1-5 | TRBD1 | TRBV11-2 | once
CASSYLQQGSGTEAFF | TGTGCCAGCAGTTACCTTCAACAGGGGAGCGGCACTGAAGCTTTCTTT | TRBJ1-1 | TRBD1 | TRBV6-5 | few
CASSPTSNYGYTF | TGTGCCAGCAGTCCGACTAGTAACTATGGCTACACCTTC | TRBJ1-2 | - | TRBV12-3/TRBV12-4 | -
CASSSTGRMNTEAFF | TGTGCCAGCAGCTCGACAGGACGCATGAACACTGAAGCTTTCTTT | TRBJ1-1 | - | TRBV7-8 | -